This T cell receptor beta chain is from a study of cytomegalovirus exposure and HLA in healthy donors. General study points: Data from an earlier analysis indicated that most TCR beta V segments were productive either about 87% or about 30% of the time. Some TCR beta chains (over 150 of them) were listed as cytomegalovirus-associated.

This CDR3 is built from 14 residues. Germline V gives CDR1 LNHDA, CDR2 SQIVND (reference sequence). V shed 5 bases and J shed 2 bases, with 11 bases lying between them. Points on this clone: The antigen is undetermined.

The study ran its PCR with 60 Vbeta and 13 Jbeta primers. This table comes from immunoSEQ multiplex PCR, and its TCRdb copy is limited to in-frame clones, with some not included. This table holds roughly 150,000 clones, 80% to 90% found once. This TCR derives from a man aged 25 to 45 in good health and CMV-seropositive. The chain couples TRBV19 to TRBJ2-3; D call uncertain. The source material was PBMCs. CDR3 nucleotide sequence: TGTGCCAGTAGTCCTCCCTATCTCACAGATACGCAGTATTTT. Protein product: CASSPPYLTDTQYF.